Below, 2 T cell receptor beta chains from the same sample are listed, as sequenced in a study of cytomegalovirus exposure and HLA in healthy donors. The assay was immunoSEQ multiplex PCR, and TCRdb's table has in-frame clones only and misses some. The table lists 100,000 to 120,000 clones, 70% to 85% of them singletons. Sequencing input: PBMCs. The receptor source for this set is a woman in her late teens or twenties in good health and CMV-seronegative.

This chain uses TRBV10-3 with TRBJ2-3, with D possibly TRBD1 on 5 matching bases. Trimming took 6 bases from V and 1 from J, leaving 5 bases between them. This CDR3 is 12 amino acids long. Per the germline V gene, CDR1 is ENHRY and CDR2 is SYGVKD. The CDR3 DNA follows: TGTGCCATCAGACAGGGCACAGATACGCAGTATTTT. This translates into CAIRQGTDTQYF.

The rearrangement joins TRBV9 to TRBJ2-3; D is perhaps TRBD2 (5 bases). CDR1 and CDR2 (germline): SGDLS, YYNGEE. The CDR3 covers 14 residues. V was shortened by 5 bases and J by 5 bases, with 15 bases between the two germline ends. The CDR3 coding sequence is TGTGCCAGCAGTGCCCAACCAGGACTAGATACGCAGTATTTT. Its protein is CASSAQPGLDTQYF.